Following are 22 T cell receptor beta chains from one sample sequenced in a study of TIL therapy for anti-PD-1-resistant metastatic lung cancer. Indicated time point: pre-treatment sample, taken before nivolumab and TIL therapy. Most excised metastases sampled were pleural nodules or supraclavicular lymph nodes. Sequencing used immunoSEQ v3. TCRdb's table, derived via immunoSEQ multiplex PCR, lists solely in-frame clones and lacks some. The top ten hold 4.5% to 7% of the sample, which has about 50,000 clones, approximately 70% seen once. The sequences come from tumor tissue, collected at baseline. The origin of the receptors is a person between 25 and 79 years old with non-small cell lung cancer.

This clone was seen a handful of times. The gene calls are TRBV5-6 and TRBJ2-2; no clear D gene. This CDR3 has 12 residues. Trimming shortened V by 1 base and J by 7 bases, and 5 bases separated the two germline ends. Germline CDR1 and CDR2: SGHDT and YYEEEE. Written as DNA, the CDR3 is TGTGCCAGCAGCTTGAGTGTCGGGGAGCTGTTTTTT. Protein sequence: CASSLSVGELFF.

The CDR3 DNA follows: TGTGCCAGCAGCGTAGGTCCTGTGAACACTGAAGCTTTCTTT. Translated, it gives CASSVGPVNTEAFF. The rearrangement uses TRBV9 and TRBJ1-1; D is ambiguous. The V end lost 0 bases, the J end lost 0 bases, and 6 bases lay between the germline ends. This CDR3 has 14 residues. Germline V gives CDR1 SGDLS, CDR2 YYNGEE.

V and J are TRBV18 and TRBJ1-4; D is unresolved. The germline V gene has CDR1 KGHSH and CDR2 LQKENI. V lost 2 bases and J 3 bases, leaving 7 bases between the germline ends. The CDR3 contains 14 residues. CDR3 protein: CASSPGVPNEKLFF. The CDR3 DNA reads TGTGCCAGCTCACCAGGGGTCCCTAATGAAAAACTGTTTTTT.

The chain couples TRBV7-6 to TRBJ2-1; TRBD1 aligns across 9 bases. The CDR3 sequence is 15 residues long. Germline V gene lookup returns CDR1 SGHVS and CDR2 FNYEAQ. V was pared by 4 bases and J by 7 bases, with 8 bases of the junction left unmatched. The CDR3 region is CASSSPLDRGNEQFF. CDR3 DNA: TGTGCCAGCAGCTCCCCGCTGGACAGGGGAAATGAGCAGTTCTTC.

This clone was recorded once. The rearrangement joins TRBV6-5 to TRBJ2-3; no reliable D call. The germline V gene has CDR1 MNHEY and CDR2 SVGAGI. The CDR3 covers 15 residues. V was shortened by 8 bases and J by 2 bases, with 17 bases between the two germline ends. The CDR3 region is CASHSGRGTTDTQYF. DNA of the CDR3: TGTGCCAGCCATTCAGGCCGAGGAACCACAGATACGCAGTATTTT.

The chain recombines TRBV4-3 with TRBJ2-3; D might be TRBD1 (6 bases). Trimming shortened V by 3 bases and J by 2 bases, and 9 bases separated the two germline ends. The CDR3 consists of 14 residues. The V gene's germline CDR1 is LGHNA and CDR2 YSLEER. Here the CDR3 DNA reads TGCGCCAGCAGCCAGGGGGCCTTCACAGATACGCAGTATTTT. Protein: CASSQGAFTDTQYF.

The V gene is TRBV4-1, the J gene TRBJ1-5; D unresolved. CDR3 length equals 16 residues. The germline CDR1 and CDR2 sequences are MGHRA and YSYEKL. V lost 2 bases, J lost 0 bases, and 11 bases lay in between. In DNA, the CDR3 is TGCGCCAGCAGCCAAACGGATGGGAATAGCAATCAGCCCCAGCATTTT. This codes for CASSQTDGNSNQPQHF.

The genes are TRBV10-1 and TRBJ1-1, with no clear D. The germline gives CDR1 WNHNN, CDR2 SYGVQD (reference sequence). CDR3 length: 15 residues. The V end was cut by 2 bases, the J end by 2 bases, with 12 bases between. This chain's CDR3 is CASSEDNRRNTEAFF. The CDR3 nucleotides are TGCGCCAGCAGTGAGGACAATAGGAGAAACACTGAAGCTTTCTTT.

The V gene is TRBV7-2, the J gene TRBJ1-2; 7 nucleotides align to TRBD1. The CDR3 consists of 15 residues. Trimming cost V 2 bases and J 6 bases; bases outside gene matches: 9. Looked up from germline, CDR1 is SGHTA and CDR2 is FQGNSA. The CDR3, as DNA: TGTGCCAGCAGCTTAATTGGGAACAGGGGAGATGGCTACACCTTC. The encoded protein is CASSLIGNRGDGYTF.

This clone was seen only a few times. The chain employs TRBV10-3 and TRBJ1-4, with D possibly TRBD1 on 5 matching bases. Germline CDR1 ENHRY, CDR2 SYGVKD. Trimming pared 10 bases from V and 5 bases from J, leaving 11 bases between. This CDR3 region has 12 residues. Here the CDR3 DNA reads TGTGCCACCCGGGACGGAAATGAAAAACTGTTTTTT. Protein product: CATRDGNEKLFF.

Here the CDR3 DNA reads TGTGCCAGCAGCCTTGGACTTTCTGGGGCCAACGTCCTGACTTTC. Translating gives CASSLGLSGANVLTF. The genes are TRBV7-8 and TRBJ2-6, with D perhaps matching TRBD2 (5 bases). V lost 5 bases to trimming and J lost 1 base, with 9 bases between them. The CDR3 totals 15 residues. Germline V gene lookup returns CDR1 SGHVS and CDR2 FQNEAQ.

This chain uses TRBV9 with TRBJ2-7, with D unresolved. The CDR3 consists of 14 residues. Germline values: CDR1 SGDLS, CDR2 YYNGEE. V was shortened by 0 bases and J by 2 bases, with 9 bases between the two germline ends. The CDR3 spells CASSVGGVAYEQYF. As DNA, the CDR3 is TGTGCCAGCAGCGTAGGTGGGGTAGCCTACGAGCAGTACTTC. Drawing the rest from reference TRBV9 and TRBJ2-7, the complete variable domain is DSGVTQTPKHLITATGQRVTLRCSPRSGDLSVYWYQQSLDQGLQFLIQYYNGEERAKGNILERFSAQQFPDLHSELNLSSLELGDSALYFCASSVGGVAYEQYFGPGTRLTVT.

The chain carries TRBV4-1 and TRBJ1-2; D is possibly TRBD1 (5 bases). Trimming took off 0 bases at V and 4 bases at J, with 12 bases between the two ends. Germline V lookup: CDR1 MGHRA, CDR2 YSYEKL. CDR3 length: 15 residues. The CDR3 nucleotides read TGCGCCAGCAGCCAAGATCTGGGACTGTTCTATGGCTACACCTTC. Translating it yields CASSQDLGLFYGYTF.

This clone was counted a few times. J is TRBJ2-7 and V is TRBV27, with D possibly matching TRBD1 (5 bases). With 2 bases removed from V and 10 bases from J, the gap between germline ends came to 12 bases. Germline V gene lookup returns CDR1 MNHEY and CDR2 SMNVEV (reference sequence). The CDR3 length is 12 residues. The chain's CDR3 is CASSLVSGFQYF. The CDR3 DNA is TGTGCCAGCAGTTTAGTGTCAGGGTTTCAGTACTTC.

The CDR3, as DNA: TGTGCCAGCAGCACGTTTACAGGGGGCAGCGGCAATGAGCAGTTCTTC. Protein product: CASSTFTGGSGNEQFF. The chain couples TRBV7-6 to TRBJ2-1; 9 positions match TRBD1. With 5 bases clipped from V and 6 bases from J, the junction kept 11 bases outside the gene matches. Looked up from germline, CDR1 is SGHVS and CDR2 is FNYEAQ. The CDR3 has 16 residues.

The genes are TRBV5-4 and TRBJ2-7, with 9 positions matching TRBD1. V dropped 4 bases and J dropped 1; count of bases not matched to a gene: 3. This CDR3 is 14 amino acids long. CDR1 and CDR2 (germline): SGHNT, YYREEE (reference sequence). Here the CDR3 DNA reads TGTGCCAGCAGCACAGGGGGCTTATCCTACGAGCAGTACTTC. It yields the protein CASSTGGLSYEQYF.

This clone showed up just once. One end of the junction is discordant with germline, which a read error may explain. This sequence joins TRBV27 and TRBJ1-2; D is perhaps TRBD1 (5 bases). This CDR3 has 14 residues. Germline CDR1 MNHEY, CDR2 SMNVEV (reference sequence). CDR3 sequence: CASSSPIRSGVVAF. CDR3 nucleotides: TGTGCCAGCAGTTCCCCCATTCGATCGGGGGTAGTCGCCTTC.

The V and J genes are TRBV7-8 and TRBJ2-5; 13 nucleotides align to TRBD2. Trimming cost V 4 bases and J 5 bases; bases outside gene matches: 7. The CDR3 is made up of 16 amino acids. CDR1 is SGHVS, CDR2 FQNEAQ, per germline. CDR3 DNA: TGTGCCAGCAGCTCGCGGACTAGCGGGAGTTTGGAGACCCAGTACTTC. Translated, it gives CASSSRTSGSLETQYF. The whole variable domain, filled in from reference TRBV7-8 and TRBJ2-5, reads GAGVSQSPRYKVAKRGQDVALRCDPISGHVSLFWYQQALGQGPEFLTYFQNEAQLDKSGLPSDRFFAERPEGSVSTLKIQRTQQEDSAVYLCASSSRTSGSLETQYFGPGTRLLVL.

The chain links TRBV4-1 to TRBJ2-1; possibly TRBD2 for D (5 bases). Trimming stripped 0 bases from V and 1 base from J, with 7 bases between. Germline loops: CDR1 MGHRA, CDR2 YSYEKL. The CDR3 runs 15 residues. CDR3 amino acids: CASSQDGNSYNEQFF. The CDR3 coding sequence is TGCGCCAGCAGCCAAGACGGGAATTCCTACAATGAGCAGTTCTTC.

This clone occurred a few times. The rearrangement joins TRBV19 to TRBJ2-2; the match to TRBD1 covers 8 bases. J was trimmed by 5 bases and V by 7 bases; bases with no gene match: 6. Looked up from germline, CDR1 is LNHDA and CDR2 is SQIVND (reference sequence). This CDR3 has 14 residues. Written as DNA, the CDR3 is TGTGCCAGTACCAGTAGGACAGGGACCGGGGAGCTGTTTTTT. Translating it yields CASTSRTGTGELFF.

In DNA form, the CDR3 reads TGTGCCAGCAGCACCCGGGACAGATATCAGCCCCAGCATTTT. Translation: CASSTRDRYQPQHF. This chain joins TRBV7-2 and TRBJ1-5; 7 nucleotides match TRBD1. CDR1 SGHTA and CDR2 FQGNSA come from the germline V gene. V gave up 5 bases and J gave up 5 bases; unmatched junction bases: 6. This CDR3 has 14 amino acids.

In this sample, this clone turned up a few times. This sample includes further DNA sequences coding for the same CDR3. V gene TRBV13 combines with J gene TRBJ2-7; D is perhaps TRBD1 or TRBD2 (5 bases each). The CDR3 sequence is 15 residues long. V dropped 0 bases and J dropped 2 bases, with 11 bases sitting between them. Germline V gives CDR1 PRHDT, CDR2 FYEKMQ (reference sequence). The CDR3 DNA follows: TGTGCCAGCAGCTTAGGCAACCGGGACGCCTACGAGCAGTACTTC. Protein product: CASSLGNRDAYEQYF.